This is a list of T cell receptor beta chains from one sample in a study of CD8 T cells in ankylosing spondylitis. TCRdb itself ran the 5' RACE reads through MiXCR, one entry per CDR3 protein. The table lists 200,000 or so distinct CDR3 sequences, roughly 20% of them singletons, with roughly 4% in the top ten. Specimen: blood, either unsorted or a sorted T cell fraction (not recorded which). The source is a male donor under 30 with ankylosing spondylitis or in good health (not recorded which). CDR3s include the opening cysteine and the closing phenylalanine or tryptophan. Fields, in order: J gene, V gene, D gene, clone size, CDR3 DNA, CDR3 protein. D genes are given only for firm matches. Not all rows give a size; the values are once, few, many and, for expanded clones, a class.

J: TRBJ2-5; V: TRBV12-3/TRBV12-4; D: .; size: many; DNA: TGTGCCAGCAGTTTAACCCCGGGAGAAACGGAGACCCAGTACTTC; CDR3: CASSLTPGETETQYF
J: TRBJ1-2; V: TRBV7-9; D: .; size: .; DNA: TGTGCCAGCAGCTCAGGGCCGATCAACTATGGCTACACCTTC; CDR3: CASSSGPINYGYTF
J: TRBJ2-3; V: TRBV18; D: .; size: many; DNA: TGTGCCAGCTCACCGTCGCAGTACACAGATACGCAGTATTTT; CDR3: CASSPSQYTDTQYF
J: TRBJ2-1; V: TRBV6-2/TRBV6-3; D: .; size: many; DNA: TGTGCCAGCAGTTACACACCCGACAGTTACTCCTACAATGAGCAGTTCTTC; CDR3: CASSYTPDSYSYNEQFF
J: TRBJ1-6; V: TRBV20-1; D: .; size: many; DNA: TGCAGTGCTAGACAATGGGACAAGAATAATTCACCCCTCCACTTT; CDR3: CSARQWDKNNSPLHF
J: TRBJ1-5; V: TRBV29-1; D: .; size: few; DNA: TGCAGCGCCCAGGACATCGATCAGCCCCAGCATTTT; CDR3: CSAQDIDQPQHF
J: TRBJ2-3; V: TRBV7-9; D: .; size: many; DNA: TGTGCCAGCAGCTCCCGGGACGGGCGCACAGATACGCAGTATTTT; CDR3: CASSSRDGRTDTQYF
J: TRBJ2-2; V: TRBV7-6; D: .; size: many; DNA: TGTGCCAGCAGCTCCCCCGGGGAGCTGTTTTTT; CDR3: CASSSPGELFF
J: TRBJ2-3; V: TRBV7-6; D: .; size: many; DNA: TGTGCCAGCAGCTTACCTTTCGGGCCGGACGGCAATACGCAGTATTTT; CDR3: CASSLPFGPDGNTQYF
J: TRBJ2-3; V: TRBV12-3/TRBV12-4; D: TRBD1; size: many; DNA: TGTGCCAGCAGACCTACCTCGACAGGGCCCGTACGTTTT; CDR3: CASRPTSTGPVRF
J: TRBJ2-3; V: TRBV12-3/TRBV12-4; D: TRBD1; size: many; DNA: TGTGCCAGCAATCCGACAGGGGCGGGCACAGATACGCAGTATTTT; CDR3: CASNPTGAGTDTQYF
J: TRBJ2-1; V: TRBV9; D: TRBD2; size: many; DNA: TGTGCCAGCAGCGTAGCTCGGGAGGGTCCTGAGCAGTTCTTC; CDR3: CASSVAREGPEQFF
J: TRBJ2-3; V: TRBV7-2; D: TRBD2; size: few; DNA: TGTGCCAGCAGCTTAGCCCCCTCATTTAGCGGGAGGGAATCTGATACGCAGTATTTT; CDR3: CASSLAPSFSGRESDTQYF
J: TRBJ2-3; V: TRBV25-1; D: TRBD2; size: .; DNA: TGTGCCAGCAGTGATTCGGCGGCTAGCGGGAGTGATACGCAGTATTTT; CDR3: CASSDSAASGSDTQYF
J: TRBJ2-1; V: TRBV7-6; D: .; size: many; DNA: TGTGCCAGCAGCTTAGCGCCCCGTCGCTATGAGCAGTTCTTC; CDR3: CASSLAPRRYEQFF
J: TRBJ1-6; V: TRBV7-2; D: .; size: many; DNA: TGTGCCAGCAGCTTAGACACGGGGACGGTTTCACCCCTCCACTTT; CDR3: CASSLDTGTVSPLHF
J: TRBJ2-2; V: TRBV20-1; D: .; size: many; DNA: TGCAGTGCTAGTCCAGCCTACACCGGGGAGCTGTTTTTT; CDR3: CSASPAYTGELFF
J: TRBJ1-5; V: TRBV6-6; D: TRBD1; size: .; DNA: TGTGCCAGCGAGGGGACAGAGAGGGGCAATCAGCCCCAGCATTTT; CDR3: CASEGTERGNQPQHF
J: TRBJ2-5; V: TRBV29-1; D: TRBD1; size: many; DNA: TGCAGCGTTCGACAGGGGGGGGAGACCCAGTACTTC; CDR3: CSVRQGGETQYF
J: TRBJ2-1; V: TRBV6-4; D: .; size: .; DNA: TGTGCCAGCAGTGACTCGAGAGGCGAGCAGTTCTTC; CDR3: CASSDSRGEQFF
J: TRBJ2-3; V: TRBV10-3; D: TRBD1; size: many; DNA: TGTGCCATCGGGACAGGATCTAGCACAGATACGCAGTATTTT; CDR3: CAIGTGSSTDTQYF
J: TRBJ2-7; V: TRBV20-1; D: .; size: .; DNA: TGCAGTGCTAGTGGGGGGTACGAGCAGTACTTC; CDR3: CSASGGYEQYF
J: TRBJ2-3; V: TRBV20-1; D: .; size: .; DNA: TGCAGTGCCGCACCTCCCCTCGATACGCAGTATTTT; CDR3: CSAAPPLDTQYF
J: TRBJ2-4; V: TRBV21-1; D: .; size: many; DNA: TGTGCCAGCAGCAAGGCCCGGGACCGGGAGGCCAAAAACATTCAGTACTTC; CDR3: CASSKARDREAKNIQYF
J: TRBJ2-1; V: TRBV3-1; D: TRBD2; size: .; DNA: TGTTCCAGCAGCCATGGCGGGAGGGCTTTTGGAGAGCAGTTCTTC; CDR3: CSSSHGGRAFGEQFF
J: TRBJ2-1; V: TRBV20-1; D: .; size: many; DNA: TGCAGTGCCCCGTCCTACAATGAGCAGTTCTTC; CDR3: CSAPSYNEQFF
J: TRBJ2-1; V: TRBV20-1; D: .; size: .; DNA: TGCAGTGCTAGCGATGGGGATTGGAATGAGCAGTTCTTC; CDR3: CSASDGDWNEQFF
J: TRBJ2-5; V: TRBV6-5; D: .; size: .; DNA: TGTGCCAGCAGTTACTCCGGGGATCGATCCAGAGAGACCCAGTACTTC; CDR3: CASSYSGDRSRETQYF
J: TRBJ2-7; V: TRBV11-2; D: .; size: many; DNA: TGTGCCAGCAGCCTGTTTGGGGGCGCGGACGAGCAGTACTTC; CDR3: CASSLFGGADEQYF
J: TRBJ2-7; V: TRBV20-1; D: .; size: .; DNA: TGCAGTGCTATCACGGGGCACTCCTACGAGCAGTACTTC; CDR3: CSAITGHSYEQYF
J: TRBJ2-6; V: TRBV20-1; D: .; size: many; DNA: TGCAGTGCTCCATCGTCTGGGGCCAACGTCCTGACTTTC; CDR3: CSAPSSGANVLTF
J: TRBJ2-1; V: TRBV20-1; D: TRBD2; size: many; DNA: TGCAGTGCTAGATGGACTAGCGGGCTATACAATGAGCAGTTCTTC; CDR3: CSARWTSGLYNEQFF
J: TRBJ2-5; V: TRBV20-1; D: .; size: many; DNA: TGCAGTGCTAGAGCCCGCGCCCTACCGATACTACAAGAGACCCAGTACTTC; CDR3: CSARARALPILQETQYF
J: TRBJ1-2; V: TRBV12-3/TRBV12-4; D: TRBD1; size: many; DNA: TGTGCCAGCAGTTCCGGACAGGCCTATGGCTACACCTTC; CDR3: CASSSGQAYGYTF
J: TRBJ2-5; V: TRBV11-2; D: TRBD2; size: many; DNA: TGTGCCAGCAGCACCTCTAGCGGGGTAGAGACCCAGTACTTC; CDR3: CASSTSSGVETQYF
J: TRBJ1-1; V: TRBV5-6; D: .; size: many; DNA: TGTGCCAGCAGCCCTGCCGGGACTAACACTGAAGCTTTCTTT; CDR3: CASSPAGTNTEAFF
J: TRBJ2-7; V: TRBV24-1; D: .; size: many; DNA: TGTGCCACCAGTGACACCCGGGACAAATCCTACGAGCAGTACTTC; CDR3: CATSDTRDKSYEQYF
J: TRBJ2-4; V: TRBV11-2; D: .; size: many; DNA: TGTGCCAGCAGCTCACTCCGGGGGGCTGAAAACATTCAGTACTTC; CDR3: CASSSLRGAENIQYF
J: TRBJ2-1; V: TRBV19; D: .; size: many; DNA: TGTGCCAGCGGGGGCAGCGGAGATTTTTTCTCCTACAATGAGCAGTTCTTC; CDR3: CASGGSGDFFSYNEQFF
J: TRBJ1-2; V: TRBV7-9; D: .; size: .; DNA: TGTGCCAGCAGCCCGAGGTCAGGGGTCGGCTACACCTTC; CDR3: CASSPRSGVGYTF
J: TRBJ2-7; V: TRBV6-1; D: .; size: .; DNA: TGTGCCACGCACGGGGACTTCTACGAGCAGTACTTC; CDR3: CATHGDFYEQYF
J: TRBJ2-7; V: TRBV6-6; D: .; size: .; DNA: TGTGCCAGCAGGAAGGCAGACTACGAGCAGTACTTC; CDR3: CASRKADYEQYF
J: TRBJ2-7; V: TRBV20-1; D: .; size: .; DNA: TGCAGTGCTAACTCGGAACACTACGAGCAGTACTTC; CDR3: CSANSEHYEQYF
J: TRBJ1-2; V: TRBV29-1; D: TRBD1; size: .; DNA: TGCAGCGCGACAGGGCATACTAACTATGGCTACACCTTC; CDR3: CSATGHTNYGYTF
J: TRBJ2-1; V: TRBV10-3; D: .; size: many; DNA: TGTGCCATCAGTGAGAGGAGGAGGAGCTCCTACAATGAGCAGTTCTTC; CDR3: CAISERRRSSYNEQFF
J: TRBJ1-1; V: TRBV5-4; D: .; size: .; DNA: TGTGCCAGCAGCTTGGGACCGGGAACAACTGAAGCTTTCTTT; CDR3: CASSLGPGTTEAFF
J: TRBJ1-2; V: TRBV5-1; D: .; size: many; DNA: TGCGCCAGCAGCTTGGCCGGGGCCCTTAACTATGGCTACACCTTC; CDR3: CASSLAGALNYGYTF
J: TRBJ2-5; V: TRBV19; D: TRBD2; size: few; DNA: TGTGCCACCCTAGGATTGTTAGCGGGAGAAGAGACCCAGTACTTC; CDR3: CATLGLLAGEETQYF
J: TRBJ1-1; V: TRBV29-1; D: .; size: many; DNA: TGCAGCGTTGAAGGGGTAGCGGGCACTGAAGCTTTCTTT; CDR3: CSVEGVAGTEAFF
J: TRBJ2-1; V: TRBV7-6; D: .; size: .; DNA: TGTGCCAGCAGCCCAACTAGCTACAATGAGCAGTTCTTC; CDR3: CASSPTSYNEQFF